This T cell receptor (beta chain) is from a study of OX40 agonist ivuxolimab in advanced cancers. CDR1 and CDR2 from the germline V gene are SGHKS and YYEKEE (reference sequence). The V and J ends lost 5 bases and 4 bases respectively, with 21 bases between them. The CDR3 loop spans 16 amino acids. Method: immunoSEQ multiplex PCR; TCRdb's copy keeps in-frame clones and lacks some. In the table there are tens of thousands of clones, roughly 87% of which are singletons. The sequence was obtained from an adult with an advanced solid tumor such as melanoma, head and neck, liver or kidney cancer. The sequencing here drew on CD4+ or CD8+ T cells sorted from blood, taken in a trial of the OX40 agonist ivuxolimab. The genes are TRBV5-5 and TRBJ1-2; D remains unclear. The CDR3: CASSREGSSSIYGYTF. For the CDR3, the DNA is TGTGCCAGCAGTCGGGAAGGCTCGTCGAGTATCTATGGCTACACCTTC.